These 10 T cell receptor beta chains were all obtained from the same sample, sequenced in a study of T cell responses to AZD1222 COVID-19 vaccine. Assay used: immunoSEQ multiplex PCR; TCRdb lists only in-frame clones, some missing. The top ten clones hold more than 5% of a sample with 92,000 or so clones, 75% to 90% of them seen once. The source was peripheral blood, collected 28 days after the second AZD1222 dose. The source is an adult who received the AZD1222 COVID-19 vaccine.

The chain combines TRBV14 with TRBJ2-1; either TRBD1 or TRBD2 may fit D (5 bases each). Trimming pared 2 bases from V and 12 bases from J, leaving 14 bases between. The germline CDR1 and CDR2 sequences are SGHDN and FVKESK. This CDR3 comprises 13 residues. Here the CDR3 reads CASSQFGGAGQFF. CDR3 DNA: TGTGCCAGCAGCCAATTTGGGGGAGCTGGGCAGTTCTTC.

CDR3 residues: CASSLGGGGDWDEQYF. For the CDR3, the DNA is TGTGCCAGCAGCTTAGGTGGCGGGGGAGATTGGGACGAGCAGTACTTC. The chain combines TRBV7-9 with TRBJ2-7, with TRBD2 matching 7 bases. J lost 5 bases, V lost 1 base, and 11 bases had no gene match. The CDR3 loop spans 16 amino acids. The germline V gene encodes CDR1 SEHNR and CDR2 FQNEAQ (reference sequence). Combining the CDR3 with reference TRBV7-9 and TRBJ2-7 gives the whole variable domain DTGVSQNPRHKITKRGQNVTFRCDPISEHNRLYWYRQTLGQGPEFLTYFQNEAQLEKSRLLSDRFSAERPKGSFSTLEIQRTEQGDSAMYLCASSLGGGGDWDEQYFGPGTRLTVT.

J is TRBJ1-1 and V is TRBV11-2, with D possibly being TRBD1 (5 bases). Germline CDR1 and CDR2: SGHAT and FQNNGV. The V gene lost 5 bases and the J gene lost 0 bases, with 13 bases spanning the gap. This CDR3 contains 15 residues. CDR3 residues: CASSARQLMNTEAFF. CDR3 DNA: TGTGCCAGCAGCGCGAGACAGCTTATGAACACTGAAGCTTTCTTT.

This clone occurred once. V is TRBV7-9 and J is TRBJ1-3; D ambiguous. The CDR3 is 14 amino acids. V was trimmed by 3 bases and J by 4 bases, leaving 10 bases between them. Germline V gene data show CDR1 as SEHNR and CDR2 as FQNEAQ (reference sequence). The CDR3 sequence is CASSFVSIGNTIYF. The CDR3 DNA sequence: TGTGCCAGCAGCTTCGTGTCGATCGGAAACACCATATATTTT.

V usage is TRBV5-1 and J usage is TRBJ2-3; 9 bases are shared with TRBD2. In germline, CDR1 is SGHRS, CDR2 YFSETQ. Trimming removed 5 bases from V and 0 bases from J; junction bases left unmatched: 1. This CDR3 has 14 amino acids. CDR3 DNA: TGCGCCAGCAGGACTAGCGGAAGCACAGATACGCAGTATTTT. It specifies CASRTSGSTDTQYF.

This chain uses TRBV29-1 with TRBJ1-2, with TRBD1 matching over 9 bases. CDR3 length: 13 residues. Germline loops: CDR1 SQVTM, CDR2 ANQGSEA. V gave up 6 bases and J gave up 5 bases; unmatched junction bases: 7. CDR3: CSVNGQGLYGYTF. The CDR3 bases are TGCAGCGTGAATGGACAGGGGCTATATGGCTACACCTTC.

V usage is TRBV11-2 and J usage is TRBJ1-1, with D unclear. CDR1 is SGHAT and CDR2 is FQNNGV in the germline V gene. The CDR3 is made up of 12 amino acids. Trimming took 0 bases from V and 2 from J, leaving 1 base between them. The CDR3 region is CASSLDNTEAFF. In DNA form, the CDR3 reads TGTGCCAGCAGCTTAGACAACACTGAAGCTTTCTTT.

The chain carries TRBV29-1 and TRBJ1-1; tentatively, D is TRBD1 (6 bases). The length of the CDR3 is 14 residues. Germline loops: CDR1 SQVTM, CDR2 ANQGSEA. With 7 bases removed from V and 2 bases from J, the gap between germline ends came to 17 bases. The CDR3 DNA sequence: TGCAGCGGCGGGAGAAACAGGGAAAACACTGAAGCTTTCTTT. Its protein is CSGGRNRENTEAFF. The complete variable domain, with remaining parts taken from reference TRBV29-1 and TRBJ1-1, reads SAVISQKPSRDICQRGTSLTIQCQVDSQVTMMFWYRQQPGQSLTLIATANQGSEATYESGFVIDKFPISRPNLTFSTLTVSNMSPEDSSIYLCSGGRNRENTEAFFGQGTRLTVV.

CDR3 sequence (DNA): TGTGCCAGCTCATCATATCAATCGGTGAACACTGAAGCTTTCTTT. As protein: CASSSYQSVNTEAFF. J is TRBJ1-1 and V is TRBV18; D is unresolved. V lost 5 bases and J 0 bases, leaving 13 bases between the germline ends. Germline lookup yields CDR1 KGHSH and CDR2 LQKENI. The CDR3 is 15 residues long.

The chain is built from TRBV5-1 and TRBJ1-1; a weak D match, TRBD1 (5 bases). Trimming cost V 4 bases and J 6 bases, with 16 bases left between them. The CDR3 has 14 residues. Per the germline V gene, CDR1 is SGHRS and CDR2 is YFSETQ. The CDR3: CASSPQKGRPEAFF. CDR3 DNA: TGCGCCAGCAGCCCACAGAAGGGGCGGCCTGAAGCTTTCTTT.